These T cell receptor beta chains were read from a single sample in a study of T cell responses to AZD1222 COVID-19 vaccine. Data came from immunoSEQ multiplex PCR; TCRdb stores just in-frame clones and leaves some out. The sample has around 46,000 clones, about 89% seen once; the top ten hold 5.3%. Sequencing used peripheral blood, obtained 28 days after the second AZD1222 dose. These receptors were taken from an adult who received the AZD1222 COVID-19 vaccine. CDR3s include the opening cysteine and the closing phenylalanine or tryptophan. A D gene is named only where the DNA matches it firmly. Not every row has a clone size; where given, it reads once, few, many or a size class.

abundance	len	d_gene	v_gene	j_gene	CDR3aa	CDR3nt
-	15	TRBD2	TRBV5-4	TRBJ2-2	CASSFSGGAAGELFF	TGTGCCAGCAGTTTTAGCGGGGGGGCGGCCGGGGAGCTGTTTTTT
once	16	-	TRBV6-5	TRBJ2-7	CASSYSQRGGSYEQYF	TGTGCCAGCAGTTACTCCCAGCGCGGAGGCTCCTACGAGCAGTACTTC
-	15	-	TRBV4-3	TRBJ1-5	CASSQDRDEYQPQHF	TGCGCCAGCAGCCAAGATAGAGATGAGTATCAGCCCCAGCATTTT
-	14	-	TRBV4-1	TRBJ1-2	CASSQDGGTTGYTF	TGCGCCAGCAGCCAAGACGGGGGGACAACTGGCTACACCTTC
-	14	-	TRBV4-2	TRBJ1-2	CASSGRGGNYGYTF	TGTGCCAGCAGCGGTCGGGGGGGGAACTATGGCTACACCTTC
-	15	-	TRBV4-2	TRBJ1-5	CASSPNGYSNQPQHF	TGTGCCAGCAGCCCTAACGGGTATAGCAATCAGCCCCAGCATTTT
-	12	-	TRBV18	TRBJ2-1	CASSQTRSEQFF	TGTGCCAGCTCCCAAACTAGGAGTGAGCAGTTCTTC
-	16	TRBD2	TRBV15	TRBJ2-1	CATTTLAGGLGNEQFF	TGTGCCACCACCACTCTAGCGGGAGGGCTGGGGAATGAGCAGTTCTTC
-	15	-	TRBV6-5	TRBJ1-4	CASRGGGVYNEKLFF	TGTGCCAGCAGGGGAGGGGGGGTTTATAATGAAAAACTGTTTTTT
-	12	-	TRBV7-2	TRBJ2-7	CASSPDGYEQYF	TGTGCCAGCAGCCCAGACGGATACGAGCAGTACTTC
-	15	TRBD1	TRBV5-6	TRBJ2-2	CASHTRDRDTGELFF	TGTGCCAGCCACACCCGGGACAGGGACACCGGGGAGCTGTTTTTT
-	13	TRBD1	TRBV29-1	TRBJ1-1	CSVDTGAGTEAFF	TGCAGCGTTGATACAGGGGCAGGCACTGAAGCTTTCTTT
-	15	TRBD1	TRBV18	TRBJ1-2	CASSPPGQGLSGYTF	TGTGCCAGCTCACCGCCGGGACAGGGACTTTCGGGCTACACCTTC
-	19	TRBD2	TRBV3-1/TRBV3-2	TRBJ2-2	CASSQVASGGRIDTGELFF	TGTGCCAGCAGCCAAGTGGCTAGCGGGGGGCGGATAGACACCGGGGAGCTGTTTTTT
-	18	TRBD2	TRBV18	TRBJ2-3	CASSPVAGETASTDTQYF	TGTGCCAGCTCACCAGTAGCGGGGGAGACGGCTAGCACAGATACGCAGTATTTT
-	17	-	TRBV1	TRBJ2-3	CTSSQETGGPFTDTQYF	TGCACCAGCAGCCAAGAAACGGGGGGGCCGTTCACAGATACGCAGTATTTT
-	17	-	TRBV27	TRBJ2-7	CASSLFRGKGWVYEQYF	TGTGCCAGCAGTTTATTTCGGGGGAAGGGATGGGTCTACGAGCAGTACTTC
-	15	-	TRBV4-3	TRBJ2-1	CASSQDGLVGNEQFF	TGCGCCAGCAGCCAAGATGGTCTAGTGGGCAATGAGCAGTTCTTC
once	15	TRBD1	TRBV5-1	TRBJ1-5	CASSLRTGGDQPQHF	TGCGCCAGCAGCCTAAGGACAGGGGGGGACCAGCCCCAGCATTTT
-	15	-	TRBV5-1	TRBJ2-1	CASSFLRALSNEQFF	TGCGCCAGCAGCTTTTTGAGGGCCCTCTCCAATGAGCAGTTCTTC
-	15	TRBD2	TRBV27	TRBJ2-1	CASSLEAGRGNEQFF	TGTGCCAGCAGTTTGGAAGCGGGACGAGGCAATGAGCAGTTCTTC
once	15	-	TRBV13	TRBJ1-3	CASSLEGVSGNTIYF	TGTGCCAGCAGCTTAGAAGGGGTTTCTGGAAACACCATATATTTT
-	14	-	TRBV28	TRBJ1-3	CASSDSNSGNTIYF	TGTGCCAGCAGTGACAGCAACTCTGGAAACACCATATATTTT
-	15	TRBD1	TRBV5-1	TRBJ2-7	CASSVSGTGNYEQYF	TGCGCCAGCAGCGTATCCGGGACAGGGAATTACGAGCAGTACTTC
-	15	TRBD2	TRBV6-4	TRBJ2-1	CASSPGLAGYNEQFF	TGTGCCAGCAGTCCCGGACTAGCGGGCTACAATGAGCAGTTCTTC
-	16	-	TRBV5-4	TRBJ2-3	CASSLFNGVGSDTQYF	TGTGCCAGCAGCTTGTTTAACGGGGTCGGCTCGGATACGCAGTATTTT
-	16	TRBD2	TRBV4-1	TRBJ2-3	CASSQGLAGGPDTQYF	TGCGCCAGCAGCCAGGGACTAGCGGGGGGGCCAGATACGCAGTATTTT
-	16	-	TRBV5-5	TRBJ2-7	CASSLEGRTESYEQYF	TGTGCCAGCAGCTTGGAAGGCAGGACCGAATCCTACGAGCAGTACTTC
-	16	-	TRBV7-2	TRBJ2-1	CASSLEGTAYSNEQFF	TGTGCCAGCAGCTTAGAAGGGACCGCTTACTCCAATGAGCAGTTCTTC
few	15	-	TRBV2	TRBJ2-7	CASSEYAVLGYEQYF	TGTGCCAGCAGTGAGTACGCGGTCCTGGGGTACGAGCAGTACTTC